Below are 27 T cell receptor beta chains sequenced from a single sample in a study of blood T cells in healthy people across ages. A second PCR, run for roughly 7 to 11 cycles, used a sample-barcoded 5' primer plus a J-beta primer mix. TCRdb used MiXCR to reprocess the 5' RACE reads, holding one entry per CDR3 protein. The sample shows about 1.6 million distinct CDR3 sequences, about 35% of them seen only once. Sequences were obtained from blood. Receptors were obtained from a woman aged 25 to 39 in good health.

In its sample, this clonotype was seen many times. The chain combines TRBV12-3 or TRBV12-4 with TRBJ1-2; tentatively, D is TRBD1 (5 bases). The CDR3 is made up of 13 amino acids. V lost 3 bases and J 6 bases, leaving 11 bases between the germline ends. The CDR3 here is CASSLAGPDGYTF. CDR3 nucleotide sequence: TGTGCCAGCAGTTTGGCGGGACCGGATGGCTACACCTTC.

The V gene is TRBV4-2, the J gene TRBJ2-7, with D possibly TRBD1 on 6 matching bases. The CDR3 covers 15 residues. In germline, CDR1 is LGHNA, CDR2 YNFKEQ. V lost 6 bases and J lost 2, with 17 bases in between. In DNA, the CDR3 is TGTGCCAGCAGTTACGGGACAACTTTAGCCTACGAGCAGTACTTC. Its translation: CASSYGTTLAYEQYF.

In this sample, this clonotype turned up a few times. Here the CDR3 DNA reads TGTGCCAGCAGCCATCACAGCGTTACGAATTCACCCCTCCACTTT. Translating gives CASSHHSVTNSPLHF. The chain links TRBV4-2 to TRBJ1-6; D not resolved. Germline assignment: CDR1 LGHNA and CDR2 YNFKEQ. Trimming removed 3 bases from V and 7 bases from J, with 13 bases in between. The CDR3 runs to 15 residues.

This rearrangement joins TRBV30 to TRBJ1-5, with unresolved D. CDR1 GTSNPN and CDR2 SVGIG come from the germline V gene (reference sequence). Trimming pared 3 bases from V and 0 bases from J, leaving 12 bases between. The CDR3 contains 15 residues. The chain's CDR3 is CAWSSEGYSNQPQHF. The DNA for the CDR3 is TGTGCCTGGAGCTCAGAAGGCTATAGCAATCAGCCCCAGCATTTT.

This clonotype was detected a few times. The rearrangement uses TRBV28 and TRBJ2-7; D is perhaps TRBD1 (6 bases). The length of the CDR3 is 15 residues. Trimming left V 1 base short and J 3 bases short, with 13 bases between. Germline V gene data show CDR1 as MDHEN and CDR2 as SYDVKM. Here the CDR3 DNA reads TGTGCCAGCAGTTTATACGACAGGCGGAACTACGAGCAGTACTTC. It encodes CASSLYDRRNYEQYF.

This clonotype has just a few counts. CDR3 sequence reads: CALGGGSSYEQYF. DNA for the CDR3: TGTGCCCTGGGGGGCGGAAGCTCCTACGAGCAGTACTTC. The gene calls are TRBV30 and TRBJ2-7; D possibly matches TRBD1 or TRBD2 (6 bases each). With 8 bases removed from V and 0 bases from J, the gap between germline ends came to 14 bases. The CDR3 totals 13 residues. Germline V gene data show CDR1 as GTSNPN and CDR2 as SVGIG (reference sequence).

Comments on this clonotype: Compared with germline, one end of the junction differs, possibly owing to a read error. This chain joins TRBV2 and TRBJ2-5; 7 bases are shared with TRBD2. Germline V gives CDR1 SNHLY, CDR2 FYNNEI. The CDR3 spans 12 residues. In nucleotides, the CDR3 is TGTACCAGCAGTGGGGGGGGAGAGACCCAGTACTTC. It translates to CTSSGGGETQYF.

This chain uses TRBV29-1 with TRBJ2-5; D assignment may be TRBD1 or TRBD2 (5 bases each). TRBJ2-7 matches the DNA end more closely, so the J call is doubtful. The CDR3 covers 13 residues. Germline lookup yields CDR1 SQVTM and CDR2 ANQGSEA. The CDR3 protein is CSVSRDGTYEQYF. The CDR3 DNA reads TGCAGCGTTAGTAGGGACGGGACCTACGAGCAGTACTTC.

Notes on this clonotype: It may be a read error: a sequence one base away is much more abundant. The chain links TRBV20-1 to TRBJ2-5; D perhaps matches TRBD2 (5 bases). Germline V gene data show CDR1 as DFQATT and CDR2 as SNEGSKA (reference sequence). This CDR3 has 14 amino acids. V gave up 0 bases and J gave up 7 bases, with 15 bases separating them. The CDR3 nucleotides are TGCAGTGCTAGAGAGTCTAGCTCGGCAGGGACCCAGTACTTC. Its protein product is CSARESSSAGTQYF.

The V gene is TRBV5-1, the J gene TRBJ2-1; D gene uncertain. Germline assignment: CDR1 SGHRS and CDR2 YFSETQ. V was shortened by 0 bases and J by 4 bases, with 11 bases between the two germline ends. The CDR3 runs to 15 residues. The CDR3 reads CASSLEVSVYNEQFF. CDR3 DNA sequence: TGCGCCAGCAGCTTGGAGGTATCAGTTTACAATGAGCAGTTCTTC.

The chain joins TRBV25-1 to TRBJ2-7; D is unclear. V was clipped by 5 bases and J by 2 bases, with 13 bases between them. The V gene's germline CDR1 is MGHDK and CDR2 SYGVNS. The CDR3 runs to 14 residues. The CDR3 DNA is TGTGCCAGCAGTAAGGCAGCCCGCACCTACGAGCAGTACTTC. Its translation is CASSKAARTYEQYF.

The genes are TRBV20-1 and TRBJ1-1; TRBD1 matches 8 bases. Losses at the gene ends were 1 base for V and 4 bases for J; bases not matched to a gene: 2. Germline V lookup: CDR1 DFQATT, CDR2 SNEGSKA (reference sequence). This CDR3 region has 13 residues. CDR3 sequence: CSARVDRGTEAFF. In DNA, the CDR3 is TGCAGTGCTAGAGTCGACAGGGGCACTGAAGCTTTCTTT.

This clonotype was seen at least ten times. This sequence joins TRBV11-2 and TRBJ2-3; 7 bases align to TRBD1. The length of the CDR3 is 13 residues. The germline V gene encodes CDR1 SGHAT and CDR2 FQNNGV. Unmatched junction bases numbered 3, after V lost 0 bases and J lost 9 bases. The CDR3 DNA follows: TGTGCCAGCAGCTTAGAAACGGACAGGACGCAGTATTTT. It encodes CASSLETDRTQYF.

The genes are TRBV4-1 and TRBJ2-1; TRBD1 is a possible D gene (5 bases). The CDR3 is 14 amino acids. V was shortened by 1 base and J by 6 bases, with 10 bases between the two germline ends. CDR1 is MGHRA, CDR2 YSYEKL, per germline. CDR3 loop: CASSQGDRCNEQFF. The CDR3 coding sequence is TGCGCCAGCAGCCAAGGCGACAGATGCAATGAGCAGTTCTTC.

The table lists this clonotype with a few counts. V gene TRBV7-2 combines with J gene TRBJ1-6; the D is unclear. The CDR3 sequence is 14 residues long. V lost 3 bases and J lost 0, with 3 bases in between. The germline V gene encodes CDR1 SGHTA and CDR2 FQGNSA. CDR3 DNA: TGTGCCAGCAGCTTTACCTCCTATAATTCACCCCTCCACTTT. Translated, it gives CASSFTSYNSPLHF.

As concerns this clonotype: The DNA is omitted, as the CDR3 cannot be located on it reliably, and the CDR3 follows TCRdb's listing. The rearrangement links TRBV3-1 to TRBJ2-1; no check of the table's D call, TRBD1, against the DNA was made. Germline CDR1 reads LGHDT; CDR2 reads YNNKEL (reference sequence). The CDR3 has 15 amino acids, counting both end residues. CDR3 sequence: CASSQWGQGNLGQFF.

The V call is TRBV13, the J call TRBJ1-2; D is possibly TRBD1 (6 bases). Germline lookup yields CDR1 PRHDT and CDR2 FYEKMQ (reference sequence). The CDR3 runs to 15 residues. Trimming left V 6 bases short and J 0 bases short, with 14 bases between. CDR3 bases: TGTGCCAGCAGGCTCCCAGGGGAAGCTAACTATGGCTACACCTTC. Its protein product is CASRLPGEANYGYTF.

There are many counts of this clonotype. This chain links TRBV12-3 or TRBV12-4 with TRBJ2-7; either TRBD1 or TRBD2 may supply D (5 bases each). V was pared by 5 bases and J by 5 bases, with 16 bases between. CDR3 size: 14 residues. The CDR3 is CASSLEAGSDEQYF. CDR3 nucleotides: TGTGCCAGCAGTCTCGAGGCAGGGAGCGACGAGCAGTACTTC.

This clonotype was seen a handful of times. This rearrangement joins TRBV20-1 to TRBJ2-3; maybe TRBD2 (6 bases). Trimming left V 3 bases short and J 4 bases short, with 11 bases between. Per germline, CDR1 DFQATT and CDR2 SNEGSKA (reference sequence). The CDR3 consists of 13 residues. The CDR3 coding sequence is TGCAGTGCTAGGGTGGGGGGATCAGATACGCAGTATTTT. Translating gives CSARVGGSDTQYF.

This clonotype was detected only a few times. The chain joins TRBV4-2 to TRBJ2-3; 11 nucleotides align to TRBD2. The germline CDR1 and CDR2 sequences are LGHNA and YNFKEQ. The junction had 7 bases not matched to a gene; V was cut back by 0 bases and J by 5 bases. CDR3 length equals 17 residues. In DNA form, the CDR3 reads TGTGCCAGCAGCCAAGAACTAGCGGGGGCCCTGGTAGATACGCAGTATTTT. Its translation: CASSQELAGALVDTQYF.

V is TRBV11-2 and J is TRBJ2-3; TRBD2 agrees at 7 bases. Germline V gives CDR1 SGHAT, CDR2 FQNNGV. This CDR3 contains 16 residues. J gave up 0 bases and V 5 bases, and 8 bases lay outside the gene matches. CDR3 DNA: TGTGCCAGCAGCCGGGAACTAGCGATCAGCACAGATACGCAGTATTTT. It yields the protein CASSRELAISTDTQYF.

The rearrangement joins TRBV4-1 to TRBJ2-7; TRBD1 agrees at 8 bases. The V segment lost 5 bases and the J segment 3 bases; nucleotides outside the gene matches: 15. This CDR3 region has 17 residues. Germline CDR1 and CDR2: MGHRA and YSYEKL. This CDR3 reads CASSVPSGQGANYEQYF. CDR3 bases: TGCGCCAGCAGCGTACCCTCAGGGCAGGGGGCGAACTACGAGCAGTACTTC.

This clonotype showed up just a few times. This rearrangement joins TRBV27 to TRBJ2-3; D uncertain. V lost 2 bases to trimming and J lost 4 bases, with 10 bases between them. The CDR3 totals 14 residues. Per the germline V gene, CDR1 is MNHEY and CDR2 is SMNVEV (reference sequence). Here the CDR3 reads CASSLQGNPDTQYF. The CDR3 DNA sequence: TGTGCCAGCAGTTTACAAGGCAATCCAGATACGCAGTATTTT.

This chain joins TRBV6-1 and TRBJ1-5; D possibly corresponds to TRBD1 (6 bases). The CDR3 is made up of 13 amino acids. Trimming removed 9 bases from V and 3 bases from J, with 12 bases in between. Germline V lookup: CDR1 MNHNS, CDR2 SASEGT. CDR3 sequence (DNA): TGTGCCAGGTCTGGGGGCCCCAATCAGCCCCAGCATTTT. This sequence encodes CARSGGPNQPQHF.

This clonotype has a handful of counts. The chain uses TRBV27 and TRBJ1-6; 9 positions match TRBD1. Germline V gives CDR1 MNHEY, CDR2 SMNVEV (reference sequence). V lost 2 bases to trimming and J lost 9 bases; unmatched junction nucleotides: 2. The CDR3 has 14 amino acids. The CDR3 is CASSLGTGISPLHF. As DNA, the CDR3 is TGTGCCAGCAGTTTAGGGACAGGGATTTCACCCCTCCACTTT.

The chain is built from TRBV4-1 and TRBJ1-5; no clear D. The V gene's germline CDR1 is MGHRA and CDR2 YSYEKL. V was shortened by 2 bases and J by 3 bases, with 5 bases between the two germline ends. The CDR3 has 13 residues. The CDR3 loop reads CASSQIYNQPQHF. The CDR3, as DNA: TGCGCCAGCAGCCAAATCTACAATCAGCCCCAGCATTTT.

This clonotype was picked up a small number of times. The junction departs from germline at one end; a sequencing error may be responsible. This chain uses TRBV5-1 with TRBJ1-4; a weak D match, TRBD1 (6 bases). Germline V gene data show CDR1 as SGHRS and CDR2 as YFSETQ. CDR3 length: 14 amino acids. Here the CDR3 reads CASSLGRGNEKLFF. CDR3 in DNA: TGTGCCAGCAGCTTAGGGAGGGGGAATGAAAAACTGTTTTTT.